This is a list of T cell receptor beta chains from one sample in a study of memory CD4+ T cells and cytomegalovirus serostatus. TCRdb's copy holds only in-frame clones and misses some; the assay was immunoSEQ multiplex PCR. The table has around 25,000 clones, more than 75% seen once. The sequenced sample consisted of memory CD4+ T cells from blood. The receptors shown here come from an adult in good health and CMV-seronegative. Both conserved end residues are part of each CDR3. A D gene is named only where the DNA matches it firmly. The size field is filled for only some rows; it gives once, few, many or a size class.

TRBJ1-1 | TRBD1 | TRBV7-2 | - | CASSRDQGAGTEAFF | TGTGCCAGCAGCCGGGACCAGGGGGCAGGGACTGAAGCTTTCTTT
TRBJ1-2 | - | TRBV4-3 | few | CASSQDHSVYGYTF | TGCGCCAGCAGCCAAGATCACAGCGTTTATGGCTACACCTTC
TRBJ2-7 | - | TRBV27 | - | CASSLGRQGWQYF | TGTGCCAGCAGTTTAGGTCGCCAGGGGTGGCAGTACTTC
TRBJ2-4 | - | TRBV28 | - | CASSRIWTRVAKNIQYF | TGTGCCAGCAGTCGGATCTGGACCAGGGTAGCCAAAAACATTCAGTACTTC
TRBJ2-7 | - | TRBV4-3 | - | CASSQDFFGDTSYEQYF | TGCGCCAGCAGCCAAGATTTTTTCGGGGACACCTCCTACGAGCAGTACTTC
TRBJ2-5 | - | TRBV18 | - | CASSPQTGKETQYF | TGTGCCAGCTCACCCCAGACTGGAAAGGAGACCCAGTACTTC
TRBJ2-1 | - | TRBV19 | - | CATTRYNEQFF | TGTGCCACCACACGATACAATGAGCAGTTCTTC
TRBJ1-4 | TRBD1 | TRBV7-2 | - | CASSVGQGINEKLFF | TGTGCCAGCAGCGTGGGACAGGGAATTAATGAAAAACTGTTTTTT
TRBJ1-1 | - | TRBV5-1 | few | CASSPREGQNTEAFF | TGCGCCAGCAGCCCAAGGGAGGGTCAGAACACTGAAGCTTTCTTT
TRBJ2-5 | TRBD2 | TRBV5-1 | - | CASSSTSGIGQETQYF | TGCGCCAGCAGTTCGACTAGCGGGATCGGTCAAGAGACCCAGTACTTC
TRBJ2-3 | TRBD2 | TRBV5-1 | - | CASSSLPGGTDTQYF | TGCGCCAGCAGCTCGCTCCCGGGAGGGACAGATACGCAGTATTTT
TRBJ1-2 | - | TRBV21-1 | - | CASIPTGIYGYTF | TGTGCCAGCATTCCGACAGGGATCTATGGCTACACCTTC
TRBJ2-4 | - | TRBV6-1 | - | CASSPGTKNIQYF | TGTGCCAGCAGTCCCGGGACCAAAAACATTCAGTACTTC
TRBJ2-7 | - | TRBV11-2 | - | CASSPPGQSYEQYF | TGTGCCAGCAGCCCACCCGGACAGTCCTACGAGCAGTACTTC
TRBJ1-1 | - | TRBV4-1 | few | CASSQTVGILTEAFF | TGCGCCAGCAGCCAAACGGTGGGGATACTCACTGAAGCTTTCTTT
TRBJ2-5 | TRBD2 | TRBV7-2 | - | CASRETSGRVETQYF | TGTGCCAGCAGGGAGACTAGCGGGAGGGTTGAGACCCAGTACTTC
TRBJ1-5 | - | TRBV7-2 | - | CASSWEGAGQPQHF | TGTGCCAGCAGCTGGGAAGGGGCAGGTCAGCCCCAGCATTTT
TRBJ2-7 | - | TRBV18 | - | CASSPLRGFYEQYF | TGTGCCAGCTCCCCTCTTAGGGGTTTCTACGAGCAGTACTTC
TRBJ1-2 | TRBD1 | TRBV15 | - | CATSIRQGGYTF | TGTGCCACCAGCATCAGACAGGGTGGCTACACCTTC
TRBJ1-1 | TRBD1 | TRBV6-5 | - | CASSSDRARTEAFF | TGTGCCAGCAGTTCGGACAGGGCTAGGACTGAAGCTTTCTTT
TRBJ2-6 | TRBD1 | TRBV27 | - | CASSLTGTGGAGANVLTF | TGTGCCAGCAGTTTGACCGGGACAGGGGGCGCTGGGGCCAACGTCCTGACTTTC
TRBJ2-7 | - | TRBV28 | - | CASSLPRGFYEQYF | TGTGCCAGCAGTCTACCCCGGGGGTTCTACGAGCAGTACTTC
TRBJ1-1 | TRBD1 | TRBV10-3 | - | CAISEGGKTAEAFF | TGTGCCATCAGTGAAGGGGGCAAAACGGCTGAAGCTTTCTTT
TRBJ2-2 | - | TRBV9 | - | CASSVVPGTGELFF | TGTGCCAGCAGCGTAGTCCCCGGGACCGGGGAGCTGTTTTTT
TRBJ1-1 | TRBD1 | TRBV19 | - | CASSPVTGYTEAFF | TGTGCCAGTAGTCCAGTGACAGGGTACACTGAAGCTTTCTTT
TRBJ2-6 | - | TRBV28 | - | CASSFGSRRGFSGANVLTF | TGTGCCAGCAGTTTTGGCAGCCGGAGGGGGTTTTCTGGGGCCAACGTCCTGACTTTC
TRBJ1-1 | - | TRBV18 | - | CASSAGAIPGTEAFF | TGTGCCAGCTCAGCGGGGGCGATCCCGGGGACTGAAGCTTTCTTT
TRBJ2-5 | - | TRBV6-1 | - | CASSTGGVETQYF | TGTGCCAGCAGCACCGGGGGTGTAGAGACCCAGTACTTC
TRBJ2-5 | - | TRBV18 | - | CASSPPDRLVQETQYF | TGTGCCAGCTCACCACCAGACCGTCTCGTTCAAGAGACCCAGTACTTC
TRBJ1-1 | TRBD1 | TRBV18 | - | CASSPPGQGGTEAFF | TGTGCCAGCTCACCACCGGGACAGGGGGGTACTGAAGCTTTCTTT
TRBJ1-5 | - | TRBV28 | - | CASSSPAGVGNQPQHF | TGTGCCAGCAGTTCCCCCGCAGGGGTGGGCAATCAGCCCCAGCATTTT
TRBJ2-2 | TRBD2 | TRBV7-6 | - | CASSLLAEFTGELFF | TGTGCCAGCAGCTTACTAGCGGAATTCACCGGGGAGCTGTTTTTT
TRBJ2-3 | TRBD1 | TRBV2 | - | CASSRYRGTQYF | TGTGCCAGCAGCCGGTACAGGGGTACGCAGTATTTT
TRBJ2-2 | - | TRBV10-1 | - | CASSDRMNTGELFF | TGCGCCAGCAGTGACAGGATGAACACCGGGGAGCTGTTTTTT
TRBJ1-5 | - | TRBV6-1 | - | CASRFYSNQPQHF | TGTGCCAGCAGGTTTTATAGCAATCAGCCCCAGCATTTT
TRBJ1-5 | TRBD1 | TRBV7-7 | few | CVAPCGQGVIRIRNQPQHF | TGTGTCGCCCCCTGCGGACAGGGAGTGATTAGAATACGCAATCAGCCCCAGCATTTT
TRBJ2-7 | - | TRBV4-3 | once | CASSQALARTYEQYF | TGCGCCAGCAGCCAAGCTTTAGCGAGGACCTACGAGCAGTACTTC
TRBJ1-4 | TRBD1 | TRBV6-5 | - | CASSYSDRRGEKLFF | TGTGCCAGCAGTTACTCGGACAGGCGGGGTGAAAAACTGTTTTTT
TRBJ1-4 | TRBD1 | TRBV10-2 | - | CASSHGQVSGALNEKLFF | TGCGCCAGCAGCCACGGACAGGTCTCTGGGGCCCTAAATGAAAAACTGTTTTTT
TRBJ2-1 | - | TRBV5-1 | - | CASSLSLSAGGTYNEQFF | TGCGCCAGCAGCTTGTCCCTATCGGCCGGCGGAACCTACAATGAGCAGTTCTTC
TRBJ2-2 | - | TRBV7-9 | - | CASSLVGALGTGELFF | TGTGCCAGCAGCTTGGTAGGGGCGCTGGGCACCGGGGAGCTGTTTTTT
TRBJ1-1 | - | TRBV25-1 | - | CASTPLEVNTEAFF | TGTGCCAGCACGCCCTTGGAGGTGAACACTGAAGCTTTCTTT
TRBJ2-6 | - | TRBV2 | - | CASSGQISGANVLTF | TGTGCCAGCAGTGGACAGATCTCTGGGGCCAACGTCCTGACTTTC
TRBJ2-4 | - | TRBV2 | - | CASRELQGGKNIQYF | TGTGCCAGCAGGGAGTTACAGGGCGGCAAAAACATTCAGTACTTC
TRBJ2-5 | - | TRBV5-1 | - | CASSLATGFANQETQYF | TGCGCCAGCAGCTTGGCTACAGGGTTTGCCAACCAAGAGACCCAGTACTTC
TRBJ1-5 | TRBD1 | TRBV5-5 | few | CASSLGGQGNQPQHF | TGTGCCAGCAGCTTGGGGGGACAGGGCAATCAGCCCCAGCATTTT
TRBJ1-2 | - | TRBV10-3 | - | CAIPAGGGYGYTF | TGTGCCATCCCGGCCGGAGGGGGTTATGGCTACACCTTC
TRBJ1-1 | - | TRBV11-2 | - | CASNKYAEEAFF | TGTGCCAGCAATAAGTATGCAGAAGAAGCTTTCTTT
TRBJ2-2 | - | TRBV6-5 | - | CASSSAQGYTGELFF | TGTGCCAGCAGTAGTGCCCAGGGGTACACCGGGGAGCTGTTTTTT
TRBJ2-7 | TRBD1 | TRBV7-9 | - | CASSLRQGKDEQYF | TGTGCCAGCAGCTTGAGACAGGGAAAGGACGAGCAGTACTTC